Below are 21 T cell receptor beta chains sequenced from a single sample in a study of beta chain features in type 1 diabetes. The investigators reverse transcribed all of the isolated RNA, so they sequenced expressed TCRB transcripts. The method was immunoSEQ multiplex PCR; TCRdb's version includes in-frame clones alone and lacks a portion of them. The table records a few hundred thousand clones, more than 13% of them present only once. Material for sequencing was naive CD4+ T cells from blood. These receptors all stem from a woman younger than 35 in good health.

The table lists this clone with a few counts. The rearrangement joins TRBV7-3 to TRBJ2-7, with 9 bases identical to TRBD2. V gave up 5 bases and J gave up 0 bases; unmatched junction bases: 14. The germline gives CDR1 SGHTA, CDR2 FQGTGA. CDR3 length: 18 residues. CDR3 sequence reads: CASSPVLGLARPSYEQYF. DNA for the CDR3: TGTGCCAGCAGCCCAGTACTAGGACTAGCGAGACCCTCCTACGAGCAGTACTTC.

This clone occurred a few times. For the CDR3, the DNA is TGCAGCGTTGAGACAGGGGCAGCAGATACGCAGTATTTT. Translation: CSVETGAADTQYF. This sequence joins TRBV29-1 and TRBJ2-3; 8 bases match TRBD1. CDR1 is SQVTM, CDR2 ANQGSEA, per germline. The CDR3 has 13 residues. V was clipped by 3 bases and J by 4 bases; unmatched bases: 3.

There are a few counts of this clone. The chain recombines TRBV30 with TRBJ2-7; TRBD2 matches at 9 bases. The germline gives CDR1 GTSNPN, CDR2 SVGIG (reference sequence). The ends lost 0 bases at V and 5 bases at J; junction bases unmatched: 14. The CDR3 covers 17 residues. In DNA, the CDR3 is TGTGCCTGGAGTGTACGGGGGATCGGCGCGGGAGGGCACGAGCAGTACTTC. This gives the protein CAWSVRGIGAGGHEQYF.

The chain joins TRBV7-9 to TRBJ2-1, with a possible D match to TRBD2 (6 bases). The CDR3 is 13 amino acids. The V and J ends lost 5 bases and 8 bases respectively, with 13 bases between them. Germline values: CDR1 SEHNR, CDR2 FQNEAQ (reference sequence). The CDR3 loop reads CASSRAGIDEQFF. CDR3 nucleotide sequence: TGTGCCAGCAGCCGGGCGGGGATCGATGAGCAGTTCTTC. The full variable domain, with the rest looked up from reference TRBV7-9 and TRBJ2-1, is DTGVSQNPRHKITKRGQNVTFRCDPISEHNRLYWYRQTLGQGPEFLTYFQNEAQLEKSRLLSDRFSAERPKGSFSTLEIQRTEQGDSAMYLCASSRAGIDEQFFGPGTRLTVL.

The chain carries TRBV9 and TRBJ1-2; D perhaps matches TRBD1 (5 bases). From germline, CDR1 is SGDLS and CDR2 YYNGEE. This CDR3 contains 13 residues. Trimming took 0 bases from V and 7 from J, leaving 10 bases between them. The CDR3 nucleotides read TGTGCCAGCAGCGTAGGGGGGGACCGTGGCTACACCTTC. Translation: CASSVGGDRGYTF.

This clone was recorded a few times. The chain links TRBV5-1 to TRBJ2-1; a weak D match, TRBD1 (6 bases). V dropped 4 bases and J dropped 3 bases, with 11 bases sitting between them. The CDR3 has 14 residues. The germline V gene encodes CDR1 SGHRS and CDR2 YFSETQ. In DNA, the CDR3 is TGCGCCAGCAGCCGGGGCAGGGGCTACAATGAGCAGTTCTTC. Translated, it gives CASSRGRGYNEQFF.

As DNA, the CDR3 is TGCAGCGTCACATCCGGGACAGGGACAGATACGCAGTATTTT. Translation: CSVTSGTGTDTQYF. J is TRBJ2-3 and V is TRBV29-1, with TRBD1 matching over 9 bases. CDR3 length equals 14 residues. The ends lost 6 bases at V and 3 bases at J; junction bases unmatched: 7. The V gene's germline CDR1 is SQVTM and CDR2 ANQGSEA.

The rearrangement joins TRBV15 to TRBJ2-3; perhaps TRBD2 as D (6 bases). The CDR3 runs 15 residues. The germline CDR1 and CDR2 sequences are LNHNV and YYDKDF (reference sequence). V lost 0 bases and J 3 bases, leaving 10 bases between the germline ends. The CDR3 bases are TGTGCCACCAGCAGAGATACGGGAGTTACAGATACGCAGTATTTT. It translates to CATSRDTGVTDTQYF. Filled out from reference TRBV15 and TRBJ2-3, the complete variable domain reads DAMVIQNPRYQVTQFGKPVTLSCSQTLNHNVMYWYQQKSSQAPKLLFHYYDKDFNNEADTPDNFQSRRPNTSFCFLDIRSPGLGDTAMYLCATSRDTGVTDTQYFGPGTRLTVL.

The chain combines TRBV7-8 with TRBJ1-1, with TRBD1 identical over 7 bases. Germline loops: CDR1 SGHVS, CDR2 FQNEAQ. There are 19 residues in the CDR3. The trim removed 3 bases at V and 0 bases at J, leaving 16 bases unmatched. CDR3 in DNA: TGTGCCAGCAGCTTCTTGAAGATCGGGACAGATATATTGAACACTGAAGCTTTCTTT. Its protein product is CASSFLKIGTDILNTEAFF.

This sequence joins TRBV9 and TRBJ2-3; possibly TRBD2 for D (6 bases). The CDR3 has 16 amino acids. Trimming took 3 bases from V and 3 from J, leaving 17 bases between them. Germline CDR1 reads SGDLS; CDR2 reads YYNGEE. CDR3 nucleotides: TGTGCCAGCAGCGGAGTGCACAGAGGGAGGACAGATACGCAGTATTTT. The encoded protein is CASSGVHRGRTDTQYF.

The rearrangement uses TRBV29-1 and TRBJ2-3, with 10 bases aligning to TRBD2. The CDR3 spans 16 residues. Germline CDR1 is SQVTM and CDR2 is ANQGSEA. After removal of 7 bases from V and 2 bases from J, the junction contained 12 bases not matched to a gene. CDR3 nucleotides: TGCAGCGCTAACGGGGGACTAGCGAAAACCACAGATACGCAGTATTTT. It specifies CSANGGLAKTTDTQYF.

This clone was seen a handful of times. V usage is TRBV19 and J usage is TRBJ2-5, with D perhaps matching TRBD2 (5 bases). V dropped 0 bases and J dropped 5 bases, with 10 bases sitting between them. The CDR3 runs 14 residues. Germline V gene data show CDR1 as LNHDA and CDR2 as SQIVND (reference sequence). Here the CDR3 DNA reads TGTGCCAGTAGTATAGAGGGAGTGGGGGAGACCCAGTACTTC. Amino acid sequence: CASSIEGVGETQYF.

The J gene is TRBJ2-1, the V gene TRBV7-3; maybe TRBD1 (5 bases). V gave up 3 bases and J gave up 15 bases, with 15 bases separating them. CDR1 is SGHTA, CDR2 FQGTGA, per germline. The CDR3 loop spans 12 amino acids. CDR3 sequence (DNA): TGTGCCAGCAGCTTTCTGGGGCTAGATCGGTTCTTC. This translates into CASSFLGLDRFF.

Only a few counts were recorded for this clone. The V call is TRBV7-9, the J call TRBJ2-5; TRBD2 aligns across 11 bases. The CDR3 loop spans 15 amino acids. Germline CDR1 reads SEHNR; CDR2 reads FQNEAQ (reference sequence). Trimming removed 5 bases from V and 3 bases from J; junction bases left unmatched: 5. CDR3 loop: CASSRGLAAKETQYF. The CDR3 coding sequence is TGTGCCAGCAGCCGGGGACTAGCGGCTAAAGAGACCCAGTACTTC.

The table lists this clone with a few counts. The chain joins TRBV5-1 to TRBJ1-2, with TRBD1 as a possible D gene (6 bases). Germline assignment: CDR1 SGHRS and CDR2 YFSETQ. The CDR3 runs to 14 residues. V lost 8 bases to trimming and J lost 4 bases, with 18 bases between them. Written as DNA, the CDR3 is TGCGCCAGTACCCGGGACACACAACTCTATGGCTACACCTTC. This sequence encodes CASTRDTQLYGYTF. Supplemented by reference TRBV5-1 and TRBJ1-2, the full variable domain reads KAGVTQTPRYLIKTRGQQVTLSCSPISGHRSVSWYQQTPGQGLQFLFEYFSETQRNKGNFPGRFSGRQFSNSRSEMNVSTLELGDSALYLCASTRDTQLYGYTFGSGTRLTVV.

The chain's CDR3 is CASSQMTGGEYTQYF. The CDR3 coding sequence is TGCGCCAGCAGCCAAATGACAGGGGGCGAGTATACGCAGTATTTT. The rearrangement joins TRBV4-3 to TRBJ2-3; 10 bases fit TRBD1. V shed 2 bases and J 7 bases; nucleotides not matched to a gene: 6. There are 15 residues in the CDR3. The V gene's germline CDR1 is LGHNA and CDR2 YSLEER.

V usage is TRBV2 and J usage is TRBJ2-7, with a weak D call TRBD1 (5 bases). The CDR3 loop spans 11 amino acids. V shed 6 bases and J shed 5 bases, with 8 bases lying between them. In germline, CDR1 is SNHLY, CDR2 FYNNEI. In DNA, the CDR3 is TGTGCCAGCAGCTACAGGAACGAGCAGTACTTC. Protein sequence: CASSYRNEQYF.

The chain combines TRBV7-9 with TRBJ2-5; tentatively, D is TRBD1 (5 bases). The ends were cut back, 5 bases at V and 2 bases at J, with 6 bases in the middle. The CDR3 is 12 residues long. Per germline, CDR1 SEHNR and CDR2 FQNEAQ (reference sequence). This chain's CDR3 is CASSGQQETQYF. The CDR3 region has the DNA TGTGCCAGCAGCGGACAACAAGAGACCCAGTACTTC.

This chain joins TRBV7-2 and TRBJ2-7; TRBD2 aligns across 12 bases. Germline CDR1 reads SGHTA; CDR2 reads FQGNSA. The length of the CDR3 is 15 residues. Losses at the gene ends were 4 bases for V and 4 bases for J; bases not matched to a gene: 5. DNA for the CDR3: TGTGCCAGCAGCTCCTCTAGCGGGAGGGCTTACGAGCAGTACTTC. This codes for CASSSSSGRAYEQYF.

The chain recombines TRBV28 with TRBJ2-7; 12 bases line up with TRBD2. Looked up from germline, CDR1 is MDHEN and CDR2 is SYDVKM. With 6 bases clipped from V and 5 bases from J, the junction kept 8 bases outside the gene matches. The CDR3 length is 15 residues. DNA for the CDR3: TGTGCCAGCAGGGAACGGACTAGCGGGAAACACGAGCAGTACTTC. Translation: CASRERTSGKHEQYF.

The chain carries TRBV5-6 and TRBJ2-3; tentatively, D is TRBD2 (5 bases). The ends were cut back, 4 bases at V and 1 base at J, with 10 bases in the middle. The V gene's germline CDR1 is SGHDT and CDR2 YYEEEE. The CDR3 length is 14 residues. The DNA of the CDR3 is TGTGCCAGCAGCCCAGGACTTGGCACAGATACGCAGTATTTT. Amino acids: CASSPGLGTDTQYF.